Below are 2 T cell receptor beta chains sequenced from a single sample in a study of CD8+ T cells in alopecia areata. Treatment given: oral pan-JAK inhibitor, 5-10 mg twice daily. Extracted RNA was reverse transcribed into cDNA, the sequencing template. Here immunoSEQ multiplex PCR was the method, and the copy in TCRdb shows in-frame clones only, minus some. There are about 160,000 clones in the sample; roughly two thirds occur only once, and roughly 0.99% lies in the top ten. This specimen consisted of CD4+ T cells sorted from blood, obtained at week 4, from a patient treated with tofacitinib. The receptor source for this set is a human donor with alopecia areata.

This chain links TRBV29-1 with TRBJ1-4; D gene unclear. CDR3 length: 13 residues. Per the germline V gene, CDR1 is SQVTM and CDR2 is ANQGSEA. Trimming cost V 3 bases and J 8 bases, with 13 bases left between them. The CDR3 sequence is CSVEAVRAEKLFF. CDR3 DNA sequence: TGCAGCGTTGAGGCAGTCAGAGCCGAAAAACTGTTTTTT.

The chain couples TRBV7-9 to TRBJ2-7; D possibly corresponds to TRBD1 (5 bases). Trimming took off 5 bases at V and 1 base at J, with 6 bases between the two ends. Per the germline V gene, CDR1 is SEHNR and CDR2 is FQNEAQ (reference sequence). This CDR3 is 12 amino acids long. Here the CDR3 reads CASSRQSYEQYF. CDR3 in DNA: TGTGCCAGCAGCCGACAGTCCTACGAGCAGTACTTC.